This is a list of T cell receptor beta chains from one sample in a study of T cell changes during pregnancy in multiple sclerosis. TCRdb keeps only in-frame clones here, not all; method: immunoSEQ multiplex PCR. The sample consists of around 69,000 clones, 90% to 95% of them appearing once. This specimen was peripheral blood, taken in the second trimester of pregnancy. Receptors originate from a female donor in good health, enrolled as a control in a pregnancy study. Each CDR3 is given without its conserved first and last residue. Each record gives: V gene, CDR3 length, CDR3 protein.

v_gene: TRBV5-6; len: 11; CDR3aa: ASSLGGLYEQY
v_gene: TRBV7-2; len: 11; CDR3aa: ASNAGGADTQY
v_gene: TRBV29-1; len: 11; CDR3aa: SARVQAGTEAF
v_gene: TRBV25-1; len: 13; CDR3aa: ASSEQRSSGSEQF
v_gene: TRBV4-3; len: 16; CDR3aa: ASSQESLAGGPQNIQY
v_gene: TRBV18; len: 14; CDR3aa: ASSPMAQVGNQPQH
v_gene: TRBV2; len: 11; CDR3aa: ASEGHGDYEQY
v_gene: TRBV27; len: 12; CDR3aa: ASSPRGSSLPQH
v_gene: TRBV7-9; len: 12; CDR3aa: ASSLAGGQSPLH
v_gene: TRBV15; len: 11; CDR3aa: ATSSFRGTEAF
v_gene: TRBV2; len: 12; CDR3aa: ASSARVFGDEQF
v_gene: TRBV7-2; len: 14; CDR3aa: ASSLPGQGPLYGYT
v_gene: TRBV4-3; len: 15; CDR3aa: ASSQDTNRGMRDTQY
v_gene: TRBV2; len: 12; CDR3aa: ASRGLAGSNEQF
v_gene: TRBV7-7; len: 12; CDR3aa: ASSLGSVQETQY
v_gene: TRBV27; len: 12; CDR3aa: ASSPRGQRYGYT
v_gene: TRBV2; len: 13; CDR3aa: ASSEERGPYNEQF
v_gene: TRBV5-4; len: 15; CDR3aa: ASSLGLDTTNTGELF
v_gene: TRBV7-2; len: 13; CDR3aa: ASSGGSGAYNEQF
v_gene: TRBV14; len: 10; CDR3aa: ASSQRGQPQH
v_gene: TRBV29-1; len: 11; CDR3aa: SVGQGAHYEQY
v_gene: TRBV29-1; len: 11; CDR3aa: SVGGTGNYGYT
v_gene: TRBV19; len: 13; CDR3aa: ASSEAGQGDYEQY
v_gene: TRBV11-1; len: 14; CDR3aa: ASSLGGLSPYNEQF
v_gene: TRBV18; len: 10; CDR3aa: ASSPRQAEAF
v_gene: TRBV19; len: 10; CDR3aa: ASNTGGNEQY
v_gene: TRBV4-2; len: 14; CDR3aa: ASSPSSGGTEETQY
v_gene: TRBV6-1; len: 10; CDR3aa: ASSEVLYGYT
v_gene: TRBV5-1; len: 13; CDR3aa: ASSPYGSNTGELF
v_gene: TRBV27; len: 11; CDR3aa: ASSFSSGYGYT
v_gene: TRBV4-1; len: 13; CDR3aa: ASSQVDSYTDTQY
v_gene: TRBV28; len: 13; CDR3aa: ASSPPGQGTDTQY
v_gene: TRBV11-3; len: 11; CDR3aa: ASSLRRNSPLH